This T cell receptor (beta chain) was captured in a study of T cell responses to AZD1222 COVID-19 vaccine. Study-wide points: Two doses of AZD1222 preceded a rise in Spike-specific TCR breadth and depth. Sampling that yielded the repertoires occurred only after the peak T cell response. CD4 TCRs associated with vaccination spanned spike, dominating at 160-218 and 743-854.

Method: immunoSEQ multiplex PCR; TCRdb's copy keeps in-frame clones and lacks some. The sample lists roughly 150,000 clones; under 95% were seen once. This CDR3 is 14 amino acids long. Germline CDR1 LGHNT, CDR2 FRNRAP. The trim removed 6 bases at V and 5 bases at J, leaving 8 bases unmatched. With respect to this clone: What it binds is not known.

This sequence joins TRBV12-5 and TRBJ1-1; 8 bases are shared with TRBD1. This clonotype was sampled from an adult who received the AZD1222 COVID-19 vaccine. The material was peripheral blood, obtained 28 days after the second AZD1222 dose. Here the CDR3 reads CASGLTGGGTEAFF. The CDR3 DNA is TGTGCTAGTGGCCTAACAGGGGGGGGAACTGAAGCTTTCTTT.